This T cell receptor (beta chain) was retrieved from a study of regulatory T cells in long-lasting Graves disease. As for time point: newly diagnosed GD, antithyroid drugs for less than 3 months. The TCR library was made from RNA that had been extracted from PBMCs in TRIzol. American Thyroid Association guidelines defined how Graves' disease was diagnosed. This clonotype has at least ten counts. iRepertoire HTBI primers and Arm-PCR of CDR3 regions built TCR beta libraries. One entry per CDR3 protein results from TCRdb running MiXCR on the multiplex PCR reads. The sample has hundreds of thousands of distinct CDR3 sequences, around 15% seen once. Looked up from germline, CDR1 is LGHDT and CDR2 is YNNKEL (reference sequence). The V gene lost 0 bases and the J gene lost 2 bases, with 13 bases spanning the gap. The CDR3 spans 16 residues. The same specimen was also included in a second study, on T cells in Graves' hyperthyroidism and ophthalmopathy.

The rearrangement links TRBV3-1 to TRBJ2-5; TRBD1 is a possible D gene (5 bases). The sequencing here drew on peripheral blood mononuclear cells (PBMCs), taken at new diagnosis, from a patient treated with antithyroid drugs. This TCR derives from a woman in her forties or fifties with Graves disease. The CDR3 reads CASSQDVTGVQETQYF. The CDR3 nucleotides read TGTGCCAGCAGCCAAGACGTTACAGGAGTTCAAGAGACCCAGTACTTC.